The T cell receptor (beta chain) described here comes from a study of blood T cell repertoires in COVID-19. The authors' processing: Reference gene primer amplification in the assay estimated nucleated cell counts. Method: immunoSEQ multiplex PCR; TCRdb's copy keeps in-frame clones and lacks some. From that table come the V and J calls and clone size; the DNA was used to work out D and trimming. This table has fewer than 200,000 clones, about 84% appearing once. Those who participated ranged in age from about 18 to 89 years and resided in approximately 26 US areas. The sample comprised PBMCs or T cells enriched from blood (not recorded which). This clonotype was sampled from a man aged 45-60 years who had recovered from COVID-19.

CDR3 in DNA: TGTGCCAGCAGTGCCCAGACAGGGGGCTACGAGCAGTACTTC. It yields the protein CASSAQTGGYEQYF. V gene TRBV27 combines with J gene TRBJ2-7; 9 bases map to TRBD1. The CDR3 is made up of 14 amino acids. After removal of 5 bases from V and 3 bases from J, the junction contained 5 bases not matched to a gene. The germline V gene encodes CDR1 MNHEY and CDR2 SMNVEV (reference sequence).